This entry describes one T cell receptor beta chain. This receptor's antigen is unknown. No base-level quality is on record; no much larger clone is a single base apart. Reading the germline V gene gives CDR1 MGHDK and CDR2 SYGVNS. Reading from cysteine to phenylalanine, the CDR3 counts 14 amino acids. Only the CDR3 DNA stays, 42 bases, in frame from base 1. V loses 4 bases of germline sequence and J loses 3 bases, and the interval between the two ends is 9 bases. In total, about 650 healthy bone marrow donors made up the cohort. Cohort members were all nominally healthy when sampled, although unrecorded immune exposures were likely present. The donor tested CMV seronegative, placing the donor among the 350 or so seronegative members of the cohort. A peripheral blood sample was provided by each donor, and peripheral blood mononuclear cells were used for TCR beta sequencing. The Qiagen DNeasy Blood Extraction Kit was used to extract genomic DNA from the blood cell samples.

Library creation used the immunoSEQ multiplex PCR assay. A mixture of 60 forward primers for TCR Vbeta segments and 13 reverse primers for TCR Jbeta segments was used in the multiplex PCR. The CDR3 region of rearranged TCR beta genes was amplified from genomic DNA by a multiplex PCR assay. The amplified TCR beta libraries were sequenced on the Illumina HiSeq System as 87-base-pair reads. In the paper's pipeline: A later analysis tallied tens of millions of unique TCR beta chains across the 660 or so repertoires, and about 12 million of those chains were shared by two or more donors. Raw reads were error-corrected and collapsed into unique sequences with a nearest-neighbor algorithm that merged closely related sequences to remove PCR and sequencing errors. Alignment of CDR3 sequences to IMGT reference sequences was used to assign V, D and J gene segments. For a sequence to be retained, at least a six-nucleotide match to both a V gene segment and a J gene segment was required. Rearrangements were called productive when the CDR3 lacked stop codons and stayed in frame with V and J; all others were non-productive. Following IMGT convention, CDR3 was defined as the stretch from the second conserved V-encoded cysteine to the conserved J-encoded phenylalanine. Sequences without an unambiguous match to a single V gene segment were excluded from the earlier analysis of 587 of the donors. In an earlier analysis of approximately 560 of the donors, a V segment was called functional when productive rearrangements were above 56.7%, and segregating when the standard deviation between donors exceeded 5%. A statistical classification framework was developed to diagnose cytomegalovirus status using the catalog of TCR beta chain sequences. In a later analysis, TCR nucleotide sequences were compared against IMGT/GENE-DB human TR gene sequences so that V and J genes could be assigned. A later analysis assigned CDR3 sequences and most-parsimonious VDJ recombination scenarios with the TCRdist pipeline. A later analysis defined each TCR beta chain by its CDR3 amino acid sequence plus V-gene family, and excluded reads lacking a unique V-gene family. In a later analysis, fewer than 600 highly shared, low-generation-probability nucleotide sequences were removed to address suspected cross-contamination and a sequencing artifact. In a later analysis, a clonal expansion index was calculated for each public chain from normalized within-repertoire ranks of inferred template counts. Generation probabilities in a later analysis came from a VDJ recombination model fitted to out-of-frame rearrangements, and those results were checked against IGoR. Hypergeometric tests were used in a later analysis to score TCR-TCR, TCR-HLA and TCR-CMV co-occurrence, with a repertoire-size bias correction applied to the TCR pairs. To estimate false discovery rates, a later analysis permuted the HLA or CMV assignments 20 times. In a later analysis, co-occurring TCRs were grouped with DBSCAN, and TCRdist sequence similarity was added when clustering was performed within HLA-allele-positive subsets. Repertoires with fewer than 30,000 or more than 120,000 public chains, plus five repertoires with anomalous nucleotide sharing, were excluded from co-occurrence clustering. What TCRdb holds here is the immuneACCESS table cut down to in-frame rearrangements. Part of the clones is not present; checked against another copy, under half of the missing clones reflect an unresolved V gene, and the others are unexplained. V, J and clone size reflect that table, while D and trimming were determined from the DNA. In all, the sample holds about 98,000 clones, and around 67% of those were seen once. Around 2.3% of the sample rests with the top ten.

The entry originates in a study of cytomegalovirus exposure and HLA in healthy donors (dated by TCRdb to 2015 to 2018). About the study as a whole: According to an earlier analysis of several hundred of the donors, 150 million to 200 million T cells yielded roughly 110 million unique TCR beta sequences and around 300 Gb of sequence data. An early release covering more than 500 HLA-typed donors comprised about 300 gigabases of sequencing data and approximately 80 million unique TCR sequences. Of the approximately 400 genotyped donors, approximately 83% fell in the genetic ancestry cluster associated with self-reported Caucasian donors. The study aimed to test whether cataloging public T cell receptors could reveal signatures of past pathogen exposure. The study used immunosequencing to profile the T cell repertoires of under 700 subjects and linked those repertoires to cytomegalovirus serostatus. Besides the first cohort of more than 650 subjects, a separate validation cohort made up of over a hundred different subjects was used. The study combined high-throughput TCR immunosequencing, statistical association of individual TCRs with disease status, and machine learning to predict cytomegalovirus infection status. In a later analysis, previously published TCR beta repertoires from about 670 donors were re-analyzed and high-resolution HLA genotyping was added so that TCR occurrence patterns could be studied. In the later analysis, no new phenotypic data were used to find candidate immune exposures; instead, reliance was placed on TCR beta sequences and their occurrence across donors. To decide whether each TCR beta V gene segment behaved as functional or pseudogenic, an earlier analysis of approximately 620 of the donors relied on high-throughput TCR beta sequencing. Donor age, sex, ethnicity and CMV serostatus were compiled together with the repertoire data. A later genetic analysis used genome-wide SNP genotypes for about three fifths of the 666 donors, treating that subset as a discovery cohort. Every repertoire in the discovery cohort had been generated on one and the same sequencing platform. HLA typing included class I and class II loci at four-digit resolution. The number of typed donors differed by locus: about 629-630 for A, B, C, DRB1 and DQB1; roughly 510 for DQA1; 600 to 610 for DPA1; and some 450 for DPB1. About five DR-DQ haplotypes were treated as single units for association and clustering because of strong linkage in the cohort. Among 300 to 500 genotyped donors of the cohort, an average of around 250,000 unique TCR beta nucleotide sequences was sequenced per donor, of which about 19% were non-productive. Results and caveats for the whole study, not just this receptor: Because HLA typing was missing for some donors at each locus, association tests included only the typed subset. When HLA alleles, especially DR and DQ, strongly co-occurred, TCR associations were difficult to assign to individual alleles. Because the 87-base-pair reads could not distinguish some IMGT-functional V segments, including TRBV6-2 and TRBV6-3, those segments were excluded. Over 15 rarely observed V segments, including chromosome 9 orphons, were excluded from the earlier analysis of some 590 of the donors because counts were too low. Roughly uniform sequencing depth across donors was assumed in presence/absence analyses, although this assumption may not hold. A later genetic analysis reported fewer N-insertions in productive TCRs among donors in an Asian-associated ancestry cluster than the approximately 670-donor mean. Immune exposure information for the cohort was limited to CMV serostatus. V-gene and J-gene trimming of TCR beta chains was associated with a missense DCLRE1C variant in a later genetic analysis, and the association was replicated in an independent cohort. The cohort was sequenced for TCR beta chains only, and without alpha or paired-chain data the features that could be detected were limited. A later analysis found that TCR association rates varied across HLA loci, with DRB1 alleles showing the most associated TCRs and HLA-C alleles the fewest. A cluster of highly shared sequence variants was judged likely to represent a technical artifact of the sequencing pipeline. At a false discovery rate of 0.05, a later analysis linked under 20,000 TCR beta sequences to specific HLA alleles. Most TCR sequences were seen in very few donors, while some public TCRs were found in many individuals. The study gave a list of more than 150 TCR beta chains associated with cytomegalovirus. According to a later analysis, most CMV-associated TCR beta chains appeared to be HLA-restricted, and the HLA associations seemed to be driven largely by CMV exposure. Linkage disequilibrium might explain the correlated functional status among segregating V segments, but an unknown experimental factor could not be excluded. A further reported finding was that TCR beta sequences accurately predicted the HLA-A and HLA-B alleles for most subjects in the first cohort. In a later analysis, HLA-associated TCR beta chains showed more clonal expansion and lower generation probabilities than non-associated chains that were equally common. The classifier was reported to diagnose cytomegalovirus status with high specificity and sensitivity in both the original cohort and the validation cohort. In vitro tests confirmed that three of the cytomegalovirus-associated TCR beta chains recognize cytomegalovirus antigens. According to a later analysis, parvovirus B19, influenza, CMV and Epstein-Barr virus appeared linked to several top co-occurrence clusters. In an earlier analysis of approximately 590 of the donors, most TCR beta V segments appeared in productive rearrangements about 87% or about 30% of the time, broadly matching IMGT annotations. The authors suggested that the approach could potentially be extended to other disease states and immunological phenotypes.

This clonotype originated in a man aged 50-59 years in good health and CMV-seronegative. Recombination linked TRBV25-1 to TRBJ2-2, with the D segment identity uncertain. Sample: PBMCs. The nucleotide sequence is TGTGCCAGCAGTGTTCAGTCTGACACCGGGGAGCTGTTTTTT. Translated, this is CASSVQSDTGELFF.